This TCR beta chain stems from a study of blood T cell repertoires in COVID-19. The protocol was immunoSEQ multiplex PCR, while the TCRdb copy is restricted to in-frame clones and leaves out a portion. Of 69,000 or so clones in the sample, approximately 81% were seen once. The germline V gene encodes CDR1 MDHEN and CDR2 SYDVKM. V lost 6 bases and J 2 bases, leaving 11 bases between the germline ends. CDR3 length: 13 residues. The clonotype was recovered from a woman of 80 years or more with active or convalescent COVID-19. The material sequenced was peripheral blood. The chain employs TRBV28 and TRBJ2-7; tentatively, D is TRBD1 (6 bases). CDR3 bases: TGTGCCAGCAGCACCGGGACAACCTACGAGCAGTACTTC. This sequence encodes CASSTGTTYEQYF.